One and the same sample provided the 6 T cell receptor beta chains below, sequenced in a study of blood T cell repertoires in COVID-19. The protocol was immunoSEQ multiplex PCR, while the TCRdb copy is restricted to in-frame clones and leaves out a portion. The sample carries about 300,000 clones, around 86% recorded once. The source material was PBMCs or T cells enriched from blood (not recorded which). Every receptor here comes from a woman in her forties who had recovered from COVID-19.

This clone is deemed medium-sized (0.01 to 0.1%). V is TRBV7-9 and J is TRBJ1-1; weak D call: TRBD1 (5 bases). V shed 7 bases and J shed 0 bases, with 15 bases lying between them. CDR3 length equals 15 residues. Germline-derived CDR1 and CDR2 are SEHNR and FQNEAQ (reference sequence). CDR3 coding DNA: TGTGCCAGCACCGCTGAGGCAGGGATGAACACTGAAGCTTTCTTT. Encoded protein: CASTAEAGMNTEAFF.

The CDR3 region has the DNA TGTGCCAGTAGTGGCGGGGGAGCACAAGAGACCCAGTACTTC. Its translation is CASSGGGAQETQYF. The rearrangement joins TRBV19 to TRBJ2-5; 7 nucleotides match TRBD2. The CDR3 covers 14 residues. Unmatched junction bases numbered 5, after V lost 5 bases and J lost 2 bases. Germline V gene sequence: CDR1 LNHDA, CDR2 SQIVND (reference sequence).

The V gene is TRBV7-6, the J gene TRBJ1-1; tentative D call: TRBD1 (5 bases). The V end lost 0 bases, the J end lost 3 bases, and 11 bases lay between the germline ends. The CDR3 is 15 amino acids. Germline CDR1 and CDR2: SGHVS and FNYEAQ. The CDR3 spells CASSLAQGLYTEAFF. The DNA for the CDR3 is TGTGCCAGCAGCTTAGCTCAGGGACTTTACACTGAAGCTTTCTTT.

As to this clone: At one boundary the junction diverges from the germline segment, which might be a read error. CDR3 in amino acids: CASSLAPGTGTSDNEQFF. In DNA, the CDR3 is TGTGCCAGCAGCTTAGCTCCCGGGACAGGGACCTCCGACAATGAGCAGTTCTTC. The rearrangement links TRBV11-1 to TRBJ2-1, with 9 bases fitting TRBD1. Germline-derived CDR1 and CDR2 are SGHAT and FQDESV (reference sequence). The CDR3 runs 18 residues.

This rearrangement joins TRBV19 to TRBJ2-7; 8 bases line up with TRBD2. Trimming took 4 bases from V and 3 from J; bases not matched to a gene: 5. CDR1 LNHDA and CDR2 SQIVND come from the germline V gene (reference sequence). The CDR3 consists of 14 residues. The CDR3, as DNA: TGTGCCAGTAGTACCCGGACTAGCTACTACGAGCAGTACTTC. This gives the protein CASSTRTSYYEQYF.

The chain couples TRBV7-9 to TRBJ1-5; D is ambiguous. In germline, CDR1 is SEHNR, CDR2 FQNEAQ (reference sequence). CDR3 length: 13 residues. V was trimmed by 3 bases and J by 6 bases, leaving 9 bases between them. CDR3 bases: TGTGCCAGCAGCTTCATGGAGGGTCAGCCCCAGCATTTT. This sequence encodes CASSFMEGQPQHF.